Below are 7 T cell receptor beta chains sequenced from a single sample in a study of human T cells and chemical hapten exposure. Time point of the sample: pre-sensitization, week 0. As for treatment: therapeutic diphenylcyclopropenone sensitization with weekly scalp DPC. The authors extracted total RNA from unfractionated whole blood. Each CDR3 protein is one row after TCRdb ran MiXCR on the RACE reads. The table has roughly 36,000 distinct CDR3 sequences, under 13% seen once. Sequencing used whole blood, obtained in connection with sensitization to the hapten diphenylcyclopropenone (DPC). The receptor source for this set is a man aged 50 to 59 with alopecia areata. Some clones in this sample may be carry-over from other donors' samples.

The chain links TRBV20-1 to TRBJ2-5; 7 bases align to TRBD1. The CDR3 is 14 residues long. CDR1 is DFQATT and CDR2 is SNEGSKA in the germline V gene (reference sequence). V lost 5 bases, J lost 0 bases, and 6 bases stayed unmatched. CDR3 in amino acids: CSAQRTGDQETQYF. The CDR3 nucleotides are TGCAGTGCTCAAAGAACAGGGGACCAAGAGACCCAGTACTTC.

This clonotype was seen repeatedly, ten times or more. The chain carries TRBV20-1 and TRBJ2-1; TRBD1 is a possible D gene (5 bases). The CDR3 is made up of 14 amino acids. CDR1 and CDR2 from the germline V gene are DFQATT and SNEGSKA (reference sequence). V was pared by 6 bases and J by 5 bases, with 17 bases between. As DNA, the CDR3 is TGCAGTGCCGGAAGTATCTGGGGCAACAATGAGCAGTTCTTC. Translation gives CSAGSIWGNNEQFF.

In its sample, this clonotype was seen many times. V is TRBV18 and J is TRBJ2-1; no reliable D call. The CDR3 consists of 16 residues. The germline V and J ends were trimmed by 5 bases and 1 base, with 15 bases remaining between them. CDR1 KGHSH and CDR2 LQKENI come from the germline V gene. The CDR3 sequence is CASSSPVGLSYNEQFF. The CDR3 coding sequence is TGTGCCAGCTCATCCCCGGTAGGTCTTTCCTACAATGAGCAGTTCTTC.

This clonotype was counted only a few times. This chain uses TRBV5-1 with TRBJ1-1; a weak D match, TRBD1 (5 bases). CDR3 length: 16 residues. V lost 3 bases and J 5 bases, leaving 20 bases between the germline ends. The V gene's germline CDR1 is SGHRS and CDR2 YFSETQ. As DNA, the CDR3 is TGCGCCAGCAGCTCCGGGACCCCTGGGGTAGTAACTGAAGCTTTCTTT. As protein: CASSSGTPGVVTEAFF.

This clonotype occurred many times. V usage is TRBV6-5 and J usage is TRBJ1-4; possible D gene TRBD1, 6 bases. V shed 1 base and J shed 8 bases, with 14 bases lying between them. There are 15 residues in the CDR3. Per the germline V gene, CDR1 is MNHEY and CDR2 is SVGAGI. CDR3 loop: CASSYLGGAGEKLFF. The CDR3 coding sequence is TGTGCCAGCAGTTACTTGGGGGGCGCGGGAGAAAAACTGTTTTTT.

This clonotype has a count of ten or more. CDR3 region: CSARDPTGYEQYF. CDR3 in DNA: TGCAGTGCTAGAGATCCCACAGGTTACGAGCAGTACTTC. The V and J genes are TRBV20-1 and TRBJ2-7, with D possibly TRBD1 on 5 matching bases. Germline CDR1 DFQATT, CDR2 SNEGSKA (reference sequence). The CDR3 sequence is 13 residues long. The V end was cut by 0 bases, the J end by 4 bases, with 10 bases between.

This clonotype has ten or more counts. The chain links TRBV7-2 to TRBJ2-6; 8 bases fit TRBD1. This CDR3 is built from 17 residues. From germline, CDR1 is SGHTA and CDR2 FQGNSA. Losses at the gene ends were 5 bases for V and 1 base for J; bases not matched to a gene: 7. Written as DNA, the CDR3 is TGTGCCAGCAGCCGGGACAGGACCTTATCTGGGGCCAACGTCCTGACTTTC. It is translated as CASSRDRTLSGANVLTF. Together with reference TRBV7-2 and TRBJ2-6, the CDR3 gives the full variable domain: GAGVSQSPSNKVTEKGKDVELRCDPISGHTALYWYRQSLGQGLEFLIYFQGNSAPDKSGLPSDRFSAERTGGSVSTLTIQRTQQEDSAVYLCASSRDRTLSGANVLTFGAGSRLTVL.